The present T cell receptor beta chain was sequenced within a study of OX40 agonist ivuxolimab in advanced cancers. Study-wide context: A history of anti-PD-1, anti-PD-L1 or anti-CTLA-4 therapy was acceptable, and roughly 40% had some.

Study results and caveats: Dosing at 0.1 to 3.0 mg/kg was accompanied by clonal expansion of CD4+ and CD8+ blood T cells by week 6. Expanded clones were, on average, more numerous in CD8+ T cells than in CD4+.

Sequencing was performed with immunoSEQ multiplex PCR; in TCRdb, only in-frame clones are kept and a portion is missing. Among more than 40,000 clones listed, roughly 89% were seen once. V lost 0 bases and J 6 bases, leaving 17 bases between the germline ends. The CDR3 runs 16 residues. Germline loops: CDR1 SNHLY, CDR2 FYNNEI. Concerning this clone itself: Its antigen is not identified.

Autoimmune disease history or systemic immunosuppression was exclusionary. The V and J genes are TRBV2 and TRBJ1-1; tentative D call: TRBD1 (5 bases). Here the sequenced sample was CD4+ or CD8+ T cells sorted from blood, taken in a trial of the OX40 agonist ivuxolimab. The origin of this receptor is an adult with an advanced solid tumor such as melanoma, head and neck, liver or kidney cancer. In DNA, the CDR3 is TGTGCCAGCAGTGAAGCGGGGGGTACGGCCCACCCTGAAGCTTTCTTT. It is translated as CASSEAGGTAHPEAFF.